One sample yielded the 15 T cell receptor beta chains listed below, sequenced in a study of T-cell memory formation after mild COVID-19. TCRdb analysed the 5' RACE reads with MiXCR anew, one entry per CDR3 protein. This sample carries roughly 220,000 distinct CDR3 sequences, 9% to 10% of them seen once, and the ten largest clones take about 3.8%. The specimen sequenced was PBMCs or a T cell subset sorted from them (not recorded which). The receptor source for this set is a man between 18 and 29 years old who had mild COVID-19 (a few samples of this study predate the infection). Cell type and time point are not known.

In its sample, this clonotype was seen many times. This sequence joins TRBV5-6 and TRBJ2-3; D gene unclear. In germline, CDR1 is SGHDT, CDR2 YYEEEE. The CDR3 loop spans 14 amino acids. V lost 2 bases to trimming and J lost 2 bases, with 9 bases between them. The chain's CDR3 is CASSLGTATDTQYF. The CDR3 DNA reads TGTGCCAGCAGCTTAGGAACAGCCACAGATACGCAGTATTTT. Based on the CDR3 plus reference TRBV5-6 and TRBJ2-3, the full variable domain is DAGVTQSPTHLIKTRGQQVTLRCSPKSGHDTVSWYQQALGQGPQFIFQYYEEEERQRGNFPDRFSGHQFPNYSSELNVNALLLGDSALYLCASSLGTATDTQYFGPGTRLTVL.

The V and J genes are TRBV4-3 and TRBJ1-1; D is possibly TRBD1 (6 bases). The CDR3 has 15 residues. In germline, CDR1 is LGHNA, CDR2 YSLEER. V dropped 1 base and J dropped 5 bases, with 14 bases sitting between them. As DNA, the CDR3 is TGCGCCAGCAGCCAAGTCGGGACACTCAGGACTGAAGCTTTCTTT. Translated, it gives CASSQVGTLRTEAFF.

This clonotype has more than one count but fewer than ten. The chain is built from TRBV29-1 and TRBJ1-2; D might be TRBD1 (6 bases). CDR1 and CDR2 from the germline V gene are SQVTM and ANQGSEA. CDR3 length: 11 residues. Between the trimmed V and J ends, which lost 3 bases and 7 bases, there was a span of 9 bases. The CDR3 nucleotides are TGCAGCGTTGAGGGGGCGAGTGGCTACACCTTC. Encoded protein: CSVEGASGYTF.

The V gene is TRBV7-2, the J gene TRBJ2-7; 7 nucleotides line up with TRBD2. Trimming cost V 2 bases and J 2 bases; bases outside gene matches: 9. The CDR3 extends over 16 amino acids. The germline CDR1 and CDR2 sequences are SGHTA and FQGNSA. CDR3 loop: CASSLFLGGIPYEQYV. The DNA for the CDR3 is TGTGCCAGCAGCTTATTTTTGGGGGGGATTCCCTACGAGCAGTACGTC.

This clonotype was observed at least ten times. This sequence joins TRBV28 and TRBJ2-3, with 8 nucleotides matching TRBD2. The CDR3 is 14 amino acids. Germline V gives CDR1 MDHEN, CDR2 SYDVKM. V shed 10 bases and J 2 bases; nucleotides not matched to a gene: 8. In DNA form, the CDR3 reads TGTGCCACTTATAGCGGGGCGACCACAGATACGCAGTATTTT. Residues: CATYSGATTDTQYF.

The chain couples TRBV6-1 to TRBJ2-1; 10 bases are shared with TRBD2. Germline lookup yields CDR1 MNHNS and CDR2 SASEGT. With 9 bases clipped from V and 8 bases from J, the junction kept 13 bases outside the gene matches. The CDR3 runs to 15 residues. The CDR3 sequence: CASGVSGGAWYEQFF. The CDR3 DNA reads TGTGCCAGTGGGGTGAGCGGGGGGGCATGGTATGAGCAGTTCTTC.

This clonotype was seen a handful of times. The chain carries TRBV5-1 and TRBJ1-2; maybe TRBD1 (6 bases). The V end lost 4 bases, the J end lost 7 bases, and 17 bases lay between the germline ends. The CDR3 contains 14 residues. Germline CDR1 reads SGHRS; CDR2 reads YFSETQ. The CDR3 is CASSTTPQGLGYTF. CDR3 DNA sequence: TGCGCCAGCAGCACTACTCCACAGGGACTTGGCTACACCTTC.

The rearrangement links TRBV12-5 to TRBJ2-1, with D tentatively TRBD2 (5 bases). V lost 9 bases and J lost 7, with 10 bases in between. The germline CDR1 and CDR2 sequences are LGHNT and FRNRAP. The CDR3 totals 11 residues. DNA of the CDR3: TGTGCTAGCCCTAGAGGGAATGAGCAGTTCTTC. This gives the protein CASPRGNEQFF. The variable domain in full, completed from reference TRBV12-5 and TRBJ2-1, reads DARVTQTPRHKVTEMGQEVTMRCQPILGHNTVFWYRQTMMQGLELLAYFRNRAPLDDSGMPKDRFSAEMPDATLATLKIQPSEPRDSAVYFCASPRGNEQFFGPGTRLTVL.

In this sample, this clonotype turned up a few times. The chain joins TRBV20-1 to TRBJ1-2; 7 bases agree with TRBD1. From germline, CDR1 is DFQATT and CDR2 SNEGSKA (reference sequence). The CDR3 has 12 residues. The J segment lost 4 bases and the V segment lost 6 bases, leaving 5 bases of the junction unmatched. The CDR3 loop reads CSAPDRAYGYTF. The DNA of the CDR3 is TGCAGTGCACCTGACAGGGCCTATGGCTACACCTTC.

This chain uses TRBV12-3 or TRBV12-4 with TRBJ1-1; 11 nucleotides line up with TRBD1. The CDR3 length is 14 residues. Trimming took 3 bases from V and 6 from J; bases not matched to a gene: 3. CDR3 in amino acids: CASSLWTGGSEAFF. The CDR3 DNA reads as TGTGCCAGCAGTTTGTGGACAGGGGGCTCTGAAGCTTTCTTT.

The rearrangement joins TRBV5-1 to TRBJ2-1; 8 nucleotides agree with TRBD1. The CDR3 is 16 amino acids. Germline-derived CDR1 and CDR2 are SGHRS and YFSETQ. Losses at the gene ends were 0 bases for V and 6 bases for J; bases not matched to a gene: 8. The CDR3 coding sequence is TGCGCCAGCAGCTTGGTGGGACAGGTCGAGTTCAATGAGCAGTTCTTC. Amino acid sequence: CASSLVGQVEFNEQFF.

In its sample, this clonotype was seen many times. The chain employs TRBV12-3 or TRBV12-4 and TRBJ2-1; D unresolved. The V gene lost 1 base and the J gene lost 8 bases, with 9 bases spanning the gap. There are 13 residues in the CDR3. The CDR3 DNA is TGTGCCAGCAGTTTAGACGCCATGGATGAGCAGTTCTTC. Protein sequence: CASSLDAMDEQFF.

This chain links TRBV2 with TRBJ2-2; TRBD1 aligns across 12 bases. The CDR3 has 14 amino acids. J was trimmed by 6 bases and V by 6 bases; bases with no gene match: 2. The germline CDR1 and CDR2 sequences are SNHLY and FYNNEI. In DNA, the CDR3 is TGTGCCAGCAGGAGGGACAGGGGGCCCGGGGAGCTGTTTTTT. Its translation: CASRRDRGPGELFF.

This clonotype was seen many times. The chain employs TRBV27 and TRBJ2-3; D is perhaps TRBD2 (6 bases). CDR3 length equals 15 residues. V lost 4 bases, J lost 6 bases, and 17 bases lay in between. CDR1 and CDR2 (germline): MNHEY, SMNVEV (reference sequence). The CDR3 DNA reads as TGTGCCAGCAGTTGGACCGGGGAGGAAATGGATACGCAGTATTTT. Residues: CASSWTGEEMDTQYF.

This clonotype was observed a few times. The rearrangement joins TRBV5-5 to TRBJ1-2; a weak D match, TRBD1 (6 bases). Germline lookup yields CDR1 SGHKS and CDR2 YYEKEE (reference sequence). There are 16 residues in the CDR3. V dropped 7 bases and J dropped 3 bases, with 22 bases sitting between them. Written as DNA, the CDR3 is TGTGCCAGCGCCTCGGGACATCTCCTTTTGGACTATGGCTACACCTTC. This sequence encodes CASASGHLLLDYGYTF.